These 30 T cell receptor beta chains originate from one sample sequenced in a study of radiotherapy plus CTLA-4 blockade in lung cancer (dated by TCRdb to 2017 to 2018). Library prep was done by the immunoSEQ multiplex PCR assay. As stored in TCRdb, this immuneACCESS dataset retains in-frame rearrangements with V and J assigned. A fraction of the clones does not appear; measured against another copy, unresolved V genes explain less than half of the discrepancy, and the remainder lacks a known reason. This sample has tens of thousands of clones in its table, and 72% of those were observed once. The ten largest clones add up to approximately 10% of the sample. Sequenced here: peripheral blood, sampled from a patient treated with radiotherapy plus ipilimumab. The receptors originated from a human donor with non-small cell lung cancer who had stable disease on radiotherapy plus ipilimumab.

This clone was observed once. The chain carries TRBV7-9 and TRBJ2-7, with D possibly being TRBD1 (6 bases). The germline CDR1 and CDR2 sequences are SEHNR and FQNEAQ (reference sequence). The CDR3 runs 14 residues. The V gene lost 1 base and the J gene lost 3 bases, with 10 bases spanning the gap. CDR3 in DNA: TGTGCCAGCAGCTTAGTTGGACAGTACTACGAGCAGTACTTC. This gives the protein CASSLVGQYYEQYF.

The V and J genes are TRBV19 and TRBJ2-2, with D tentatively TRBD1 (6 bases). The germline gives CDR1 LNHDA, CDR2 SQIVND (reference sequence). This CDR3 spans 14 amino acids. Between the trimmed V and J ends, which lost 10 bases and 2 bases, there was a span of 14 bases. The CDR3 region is CATRGRLNTGELFF. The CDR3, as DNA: TGTGCCACCAGGGGCAGATTAAACACCGGGGAGCTGTTTTTT.

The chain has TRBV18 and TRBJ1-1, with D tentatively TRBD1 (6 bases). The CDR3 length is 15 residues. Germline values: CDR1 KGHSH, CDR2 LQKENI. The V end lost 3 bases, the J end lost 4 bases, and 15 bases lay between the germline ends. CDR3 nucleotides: TGTGCCAGCTCACCCTCAGGGGTGCCTGTCACTGAAGCTTTCTTT. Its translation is CASSPSGVPVTEAFF.

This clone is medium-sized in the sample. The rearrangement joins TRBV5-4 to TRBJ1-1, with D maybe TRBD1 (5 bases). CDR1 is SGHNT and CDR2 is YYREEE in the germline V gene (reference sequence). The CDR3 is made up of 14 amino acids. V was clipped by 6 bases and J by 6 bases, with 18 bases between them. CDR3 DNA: TGTGCCAGCAACCCGCTGGGGGGGGGATCTGAAGCTTTCTTT. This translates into CASNPLGGGSEAFF.

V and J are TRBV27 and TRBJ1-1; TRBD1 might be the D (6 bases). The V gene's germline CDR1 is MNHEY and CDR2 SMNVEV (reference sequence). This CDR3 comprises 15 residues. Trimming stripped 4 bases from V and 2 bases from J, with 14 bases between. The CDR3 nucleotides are TGTGCCAGCAGTTCTCAAACAGGGCCCAACACTGAAGCTTTCTTT. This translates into CASSSQTGPNTEAFF.

This CDR3 is CASSLNSNQPQHF. CDR3 coding DNA: TGTGCCAGCAGCCTAAATAGCAATCAGCCCCAGCATTTT. The V and J genes are TRBV7-2 and TRBJ1-5; D remains unclear. Germline V lookup: CDR1 SGHTA, CDR2 FQGNSA. V lost 5 bases and J lost 0, with 5 bases in between. The CDR3 is 13 amino acids. Combining the CDR3 with reference TRBV7-2 and TRBJ1-5 gives the whole variable domain GAGVSQSPSNKVTEKGKDVELRCDPISGHTALYWYRQSLGQGLEFLIYFQGNSAPDKSGLPSDRFSAERTGGSVSTLTIQRTQQEDSAVYLCASSLNSNQPQHFGDGTRLSIL.

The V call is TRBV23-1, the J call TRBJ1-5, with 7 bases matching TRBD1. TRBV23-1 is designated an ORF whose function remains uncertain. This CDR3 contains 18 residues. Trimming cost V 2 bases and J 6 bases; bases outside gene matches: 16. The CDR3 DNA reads TGCGCCAGCAGTCAACCGGAAGAAGGGGGCAGGAGGGGTCAGCCCCAGCATTTT. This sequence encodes CASSQPEEGGRRGQPQHF.

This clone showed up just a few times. The CDR3, as DNA: TGCGCCAGCAGCTTGCCTGGACAGAACTATGGCTACACCTTC. This gives the protein CASSLPGQNYGYTF. This chain connects TRBV5-1 to TRBJ1-2; weak D call: TRBD1 (6 bases). The CDR3 sequence is 14 residues long. The V end lost 1 base, the J end lost 2 bases, and 9 bases lay between the germline ends. The germline V gene has CDR1 SGHRS and CDR2 YFSETQ.

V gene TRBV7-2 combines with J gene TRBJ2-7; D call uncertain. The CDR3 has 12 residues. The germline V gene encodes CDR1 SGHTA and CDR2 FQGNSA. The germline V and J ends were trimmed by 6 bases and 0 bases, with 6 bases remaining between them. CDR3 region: CASSFSSYEQYF. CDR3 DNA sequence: TGTGCCAGCAGTTTCAGCTCCTACGAGCAGTACTTC.

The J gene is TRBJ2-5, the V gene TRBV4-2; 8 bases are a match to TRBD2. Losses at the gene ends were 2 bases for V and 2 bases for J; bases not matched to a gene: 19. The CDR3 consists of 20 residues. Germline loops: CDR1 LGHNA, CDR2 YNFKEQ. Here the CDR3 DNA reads TGTGCCAGCAGCCAAAGATTTGGGGCAGGGCGGGGGGCGATACAAGAGACCCAGTACTTC. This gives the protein CASSQRFGAGRGAIQETQYF.

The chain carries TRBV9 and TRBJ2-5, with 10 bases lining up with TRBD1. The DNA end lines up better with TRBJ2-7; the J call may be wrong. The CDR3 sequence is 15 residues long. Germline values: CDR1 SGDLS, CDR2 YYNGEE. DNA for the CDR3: TGTGCCAGCAGCCGCCGTCCCGGGACAGGGGTCGAGCAGTACTTC. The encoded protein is CASSRRPGTGVEQYF.

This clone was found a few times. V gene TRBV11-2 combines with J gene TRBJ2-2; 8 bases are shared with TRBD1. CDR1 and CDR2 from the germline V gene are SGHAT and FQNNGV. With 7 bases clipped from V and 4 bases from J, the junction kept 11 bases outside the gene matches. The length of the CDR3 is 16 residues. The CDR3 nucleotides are TGTGCCAGCACCGAGGCGCAGGGGGCTGTCACCGGGGAGCTGTTTTTT. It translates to CASTEAQGAVTGELFF.

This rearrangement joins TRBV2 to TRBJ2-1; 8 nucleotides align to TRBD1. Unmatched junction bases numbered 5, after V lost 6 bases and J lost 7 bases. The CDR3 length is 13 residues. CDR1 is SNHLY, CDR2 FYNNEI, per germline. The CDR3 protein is CASSPRQGNEQFF. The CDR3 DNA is TGTGCCAGCAGCCCGAGACAGGGGAATGAGCAGTTCTTC. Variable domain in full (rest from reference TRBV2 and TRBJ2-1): EPEVTQTPSHQVTQMGQEVILRCVPISNHLYFYWYRQILGQKVEFLVSFYNNEISEKSEIFDDQFSVERPDGSNFTLKIRSTKLEDSAMYFCASSPRQGNEQFFGPGTRLTVL.

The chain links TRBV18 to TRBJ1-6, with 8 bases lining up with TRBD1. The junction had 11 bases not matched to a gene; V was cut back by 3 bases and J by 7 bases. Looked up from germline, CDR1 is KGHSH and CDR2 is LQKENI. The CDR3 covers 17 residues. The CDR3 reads CASSPLGTGSGNSPLHF. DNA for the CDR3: TGTGCCAGCTCACCCCTGGGGACAGGATCGGGAAATTCACCCCTCCACTTT.

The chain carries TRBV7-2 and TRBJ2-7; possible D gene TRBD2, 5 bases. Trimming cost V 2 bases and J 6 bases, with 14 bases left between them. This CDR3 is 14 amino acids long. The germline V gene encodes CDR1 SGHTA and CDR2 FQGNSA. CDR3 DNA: TGTGCCAGCAGCTTACTAGCAGTCCCTGTCGAGCAGTACTTC. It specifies CASSLLAVPVEQYF.

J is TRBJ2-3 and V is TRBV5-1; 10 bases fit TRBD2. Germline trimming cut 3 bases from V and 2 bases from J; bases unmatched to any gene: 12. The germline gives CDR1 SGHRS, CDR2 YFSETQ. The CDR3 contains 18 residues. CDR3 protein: CASSSGTSVIRTTDTQYF. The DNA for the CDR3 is TGCGCCAGCAGCTCCGGGACTAGCGTTATTAGGACCACAGATACGCAGTATTTT. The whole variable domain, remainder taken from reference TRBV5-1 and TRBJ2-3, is KAGVTQTPRYLIKTRGQQVTLSCSPISGHRSVSWYQQTPGQGLQFLFEYFSETQRNKGNFPGRFSGRQFSNSRSEMNVSTLELGDSALYLCASSSGTSVIRTTDTQYFGPGTRLTVL.

The CDR3 sequence is CASSFSRGFYEQYF. CDR3 coding DNA: TGTGCCAGCAGTTTTTCCAGGGGGTTCTACGAGCAGTACTTC. The V call is TRBV27, the J call TRBJ2-5; 7 bases fit TRBD1. The end of the DNA fits TRBJ2-7 better, so the J call may be wrong. Germline CDR1 reads MNHEY; CDR2 reads SMNVEV (reference sequence). CDR3 length equals 14 residues.

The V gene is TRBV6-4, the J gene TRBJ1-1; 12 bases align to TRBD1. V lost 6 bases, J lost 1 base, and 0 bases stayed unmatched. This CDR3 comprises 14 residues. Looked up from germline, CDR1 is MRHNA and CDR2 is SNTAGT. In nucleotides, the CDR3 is TGTGCCAGCAGGGGACAGGGGGCGAACACTGAAGCTTTCTTT. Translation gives CASRGQGANTEAFF.

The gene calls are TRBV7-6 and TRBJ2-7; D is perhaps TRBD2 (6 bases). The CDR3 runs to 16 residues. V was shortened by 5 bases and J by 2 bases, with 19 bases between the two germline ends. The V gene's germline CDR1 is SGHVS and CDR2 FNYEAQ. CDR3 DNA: TGTGCCAGCAGCGCCGGGGGTGGGACCGTTACCTACGAGCAGTACTTC. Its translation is CASSAGGGTVTYEQYF.

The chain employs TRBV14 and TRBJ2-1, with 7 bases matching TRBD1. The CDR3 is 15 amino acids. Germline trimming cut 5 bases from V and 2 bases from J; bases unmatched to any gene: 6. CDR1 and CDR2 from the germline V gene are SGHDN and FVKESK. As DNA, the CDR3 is TGTGCCAGCAGCACAACAGGGGACCCCTACAATGAGCAGTTCTTC. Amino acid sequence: CASSTTGDPYNEQFF. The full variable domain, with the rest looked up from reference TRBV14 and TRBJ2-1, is EAGVTQFPSHSVIEKGQTVTLRCDPISGHDNLYWYRRVMGKEIKFLLHFVKESKQDESGMPNNRFLAERTGGTYSTLKVQPAELEDSGVYFCASSTTGDPYNEQFFGPGTRLTVL.

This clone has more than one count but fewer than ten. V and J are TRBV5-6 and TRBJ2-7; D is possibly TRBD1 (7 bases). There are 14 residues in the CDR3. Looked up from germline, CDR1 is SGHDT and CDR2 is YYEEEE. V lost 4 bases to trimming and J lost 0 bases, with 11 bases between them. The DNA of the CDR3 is TGTGCCAGCAGCCTGCAGGGGGGCTCCTACGAGCAGTACTTC. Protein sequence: CASSLQGGSYEQYF.

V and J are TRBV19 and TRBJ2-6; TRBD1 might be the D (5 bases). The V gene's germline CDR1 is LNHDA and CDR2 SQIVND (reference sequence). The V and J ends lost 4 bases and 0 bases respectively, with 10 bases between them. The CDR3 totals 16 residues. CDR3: CASSTRQNSGANVLTF. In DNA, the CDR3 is TGTGCCAGTAGTACCCGACAGAACTCTGGGGCCAACGTCCTGACTTTC.

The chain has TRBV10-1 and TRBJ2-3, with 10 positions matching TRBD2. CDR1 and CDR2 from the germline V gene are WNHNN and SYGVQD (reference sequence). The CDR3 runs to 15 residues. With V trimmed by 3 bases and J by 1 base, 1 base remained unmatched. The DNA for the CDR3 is TGCGCCAGCAGTGATAGCGGGGGGCGCACAGATACGCAGTATTTT. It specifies CASSDSGGRTDTQYF.

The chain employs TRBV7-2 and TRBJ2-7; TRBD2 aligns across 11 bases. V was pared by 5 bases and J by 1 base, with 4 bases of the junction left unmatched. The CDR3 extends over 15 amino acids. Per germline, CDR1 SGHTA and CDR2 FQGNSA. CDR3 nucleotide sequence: TGTGCCAGCAGCCCTACTAGCGGGGGTTCCTACGAGCAGTACTTC. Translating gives CASSPTSGGSYEQYF.

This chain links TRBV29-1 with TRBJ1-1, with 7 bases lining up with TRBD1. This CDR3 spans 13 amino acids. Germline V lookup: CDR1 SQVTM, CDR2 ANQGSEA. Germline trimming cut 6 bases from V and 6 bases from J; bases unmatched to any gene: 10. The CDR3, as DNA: TGCAGCGTCGAACCGGCCAGGGGGTCTGAAGCTTTCTTT. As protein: CSVEPARGSEAFF.

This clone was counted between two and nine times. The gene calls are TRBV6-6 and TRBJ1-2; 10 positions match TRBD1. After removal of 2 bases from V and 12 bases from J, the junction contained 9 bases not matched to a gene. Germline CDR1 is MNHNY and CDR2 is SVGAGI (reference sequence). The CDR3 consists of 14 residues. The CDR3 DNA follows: TGTGCCAGCAGTTACCGACAGGGGGCTGGAAAAGACACCTTC. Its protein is CASSYRQGAGKDTF.

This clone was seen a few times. The CDR3 region is CASSEAGAVDYEQYF. In DNA, the CDR3 is TGTGCCAGCAGTGAAGCGGGGGCCGTAGACTACGAGCAGTACTTC. The rearrangement links TRBV6-9 to TRBJ2-7; TRBD2 agrees at 8 bases. V lost 5 bases, J lost 3 bases, and 9 bases stayed unmatched. The CDR3 consists of 15 residues. The V gene's germline CDR1 is MNHGY and CDR2 SVAAGI.

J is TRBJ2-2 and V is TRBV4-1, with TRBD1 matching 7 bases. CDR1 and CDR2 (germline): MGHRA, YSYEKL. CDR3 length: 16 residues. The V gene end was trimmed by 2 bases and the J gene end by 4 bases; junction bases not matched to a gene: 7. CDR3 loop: CASSQIQGRGTGELFF. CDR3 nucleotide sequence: TGCGCCAGCAGCCAAATACAGGGGAGAGGCACCGGGGAGCTGTTTTTT.

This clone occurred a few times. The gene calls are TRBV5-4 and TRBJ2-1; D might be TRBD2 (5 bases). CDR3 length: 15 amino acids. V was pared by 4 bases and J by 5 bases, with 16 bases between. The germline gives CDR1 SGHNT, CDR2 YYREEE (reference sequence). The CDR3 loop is CASSARGRVNNEQFF. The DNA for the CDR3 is TGTGCCAGCAGCGCCCGGGGTCGAGTCAACAATGAGCAGTTCTTC.

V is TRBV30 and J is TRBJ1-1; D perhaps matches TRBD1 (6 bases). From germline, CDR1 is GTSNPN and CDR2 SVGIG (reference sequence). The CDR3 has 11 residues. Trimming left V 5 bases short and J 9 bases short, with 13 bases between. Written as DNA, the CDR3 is TGTGCCTGGCGACAGGATAATCAAGCTTTCTTT. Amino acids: CAWRQDNQAFF. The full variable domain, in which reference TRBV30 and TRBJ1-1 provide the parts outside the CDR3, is SQTIHQWPATLVQPVGSPLSLECTVEGTSNPNLYWYRQAAGRGLQLLFYSVGIGQISSEVPQNLSASRPQDRQFILSSKKLLLSDSGFYLCAWRQDNQAFFGQGTRLTVV.